This TCR beta chain was sequenced during a study of shared clonotypes between healthy human individuals. Study results and caveats: Non-shared clonotypes displayed generation probabilities falling below those of clonotypes present in all four donors.

There are a few counts of this clone. The antigen is unknown. The test was conducted at deep level. Once extracted for a subset, genomic DNA was divided evenly among several immunoSEQ plates. In the authors' workflow: Junction-only immunoSEQ data arrived without quality scores, meaning filtering differed. Assay: immunoSEQ multiplex PCR; the TCRdb copy retains only in-frame clones and omits some. V, J and clone size are those of that table, while D and trimming were read from the DNA. Counted here are 2,100,000 or so clones, approximately 95% occurring once; the ten biggest clones make up 0.1% to 0.15%. J was trimmed by 3 bases and V by 4 bases; bases with no gene match: 3. The germline gives CDR1 MGHRA, CDR2 YSYEKL. This CDR3 is 13 amino acids long.

The receptor comes from a man younger than 30 in good health. Sequences were obtained from naive CD4+ T cells sorted from blood. As for subset: CD45RA+ positively selected. V usage is TRBV4-1 and J usage is TRBJ2-7; 7 bases align to TRBD2. The chain's CDR3 is CASSLQRDYEQYF. CDR3 nucleotide sequence: TGCGCCAGCAGCCTCCAGCGGGACTACGAGCAGTACTTC.